The 25 T cell receptor beta chains below all came from one sample that was sequenced in a study of control samples from healthy donors and cancer patients. Assay: immunoSEQ multiplex PCR; the TCRdb copy retains only in-frame clones and omits some. Of roughly 130,000 clones listed, less than 95% were seen once; the top ten hold just over 8.5%. The sample was blood. The receptors stem from a young man in good health.

This clone was seen once. The V and J genes are TRBV5-6 and TRBJ2-5, with 7 nucleotides matching TRBD1. CDR1 is SGHDT, CDR2 YYEEEE, per germline. V lost 4 bases and J lost 7; bases outside the gene matches: 13. This CDR3 is built from 15 residues. CDR3 in amino acids: CASSAAGTARGTQYF. The CDR3 DNA reads TGTGCCAGCAGCGCAGCCGGGACAGCCCGGGGGACCCAGTACTTC.

This clone was counted only a few times. The V gene is TRBV18, the J gene TRBJ1-2; D possibly corresponds to TRBD1 (5 bases). The CDR3 contains 13 residues. With 3 bases removed from V and 5 bases from J, the gap between germline ends came to 10 bases. CDR1 and CDR2 (germline): KGHSH, LQKENI. The CDR3 protein is CASSPGPRYGYTF. The CDR3 region has the DNA TGTGCCAGCTCACCGGGACCTAGATATGGCTACACCTTC.

V is TRBV16 and J is TRBJ1-3; 8 positions match TRBD1. The germline V gene has CDR1 KGHSY and CDR2 FQNENV. V lost 4 bases and J lost 5; bases outside the gene matches: 4. CDR3 size: 14 residues. Here the CDR3 reads CASSPWTGRNTIYF. CDR3 nucleotides: TGTGCCAGCAGCCCATGGACAGGGCGAAACACCATATATTTT.

This chain links TRBV7-3 with TRBJ2-2, with D maybe TRBD2 (5 bases). CDR1 is SGHTA and CDR2 is FQGTGA in the germline V gene. The CDR3 is 14 amino acids. The ends were cut back, 8 bases at V and 7 bases at J, with 17 bases in the middle. CDR3 nucleotides: TGTGCCAGCTCAACTACTAGGTTAGGCGGGGAGCTGTTTTTT. Encoded protein: CASSTTRLGGELFF.

V is TRBV6-1 and J is TRBJ1-5, with no clear D. This CDR3 has 15 residues. Germline V CDR1 and CDR2: MNHNS, SASEGT. The V gene lost 0 bases and the J gene lost 5 bases, with 11 bases spanning the gap. The CDR3 loop reads CASSEALGGYQPQHF. Written as DNA, the CDR3 is TGTGCCAGCAGTGAAGCGCTGGGAGGGTATCAGCCCCAGCATTTT.

This clone is a singleton in its sample. V and J are TRBV18 and TRBJ2-3; tentatively, D is TRBD1 (5 bases). The germline V and J ends were trimmed by 6 bases and 1 base, with 11 bases remaining between them. This CDR3 has 14 amino acids. Per the germline V gene, CDR1 is KGHSH and CDR2 is LQKENI. CDR3 in amino acids: CASSPQGGTDTQYF. CDR3 coding DNA: TGTGCCAGCTCTCCCCAGGGCGGCACAGATACGCAGTATTTT.

The chain uses TRBV5-1 and TRBJ2-3; D unresolved. This CDR3 comprises 14 residues. Germline CDR1 is SGHRS and CDR2 is YFSETQ. The ends were cut back, 1 base at V and 1 base at J, with 7 bases in the middle. The CDR3: CASSLKQGTDTQYF. In DNA form, the CDR3 reads TGCGCCAGCAGCTTGAAGCAGGGCACAGATACGCAGTATTTT.

V gene TRBV21-1 combines with J gene TRBJ1-5. TRBV21-1 is noted as a pseudogene. The CDR3 totals 16 residues. The chain's CDR3 is CASSIRGAGTDQPQHF. In nucleotides, the CDR3 is TGTGCCAGCAGCATAAGGGGGGCAGGGACGGATCAGCCCCAGCATTTT.

The CDR3: CAWSAASRGHDGYTF. The CDR3 DNA is TGTGCCTGGAGTGCCGCCTCCAGGGGACACGATGGCTACACCTTC. J is TRBJ1-2 and V is TRBV30; perhaps TRBD1 as D (6 bases). This CDR3 spans 15 amino acids. Germline V CDR1 and CDR2: GTSNPN, SVGIG (reference sequence). The V end was cut by 1 base, the J end by 6 bases, with 18 bases between. Together with reference TRBV30 and TRBJ1-2, the CDR3 gives the full variable domain: SQTIHQWPATLVQPVGSPLSLECTVEGTSNPNLYWYRQAAGRGLQLLFYSVGIGQISSEVPQNLSASRPQDRQFILSSKKLLLSDSGFYLCAWSAASRGHDGYTFGSGTRLTVV.

In nucleotides, the CDR3 is TGCAGTGCTAGTCACAGTAGCGGGGAAACAGATACGCAGTATTTT. This sequence encodes CSASHSSGETDTQYF. This chain joins TRBV20-1 and TRBJ2-3, with 8 bases lining up with TRBD2. Germline CDR1 is DFQATT and CDR2 is SNEGSKA (reference sequence). The V gene end was trimmed by 3 bases and the J gene end by 3 bases; junction bases not matched to a gene: 8. The CDR3 spans 15 residues.

The rearrangement uses TRBV19 and TRBJ1-2; weak D call: TRBD1 (6 bases). Germline loops: CDR1 LNHDA, CDR2 SQIVND (reference sequence). The CDR3 spans 16 residues. V shed 4 bases and J shed 1 base, with 16 bases lying between them. CDR3 bases: TGTGCCAGTAGTAAAGCGGGGGGCCGGATTAACTATGGCTACACCTTC. Translated: CASSKAGGRINYGYTF.

Here the CDR3 reads CASSLYGREKDEQFF. DNA for the CDR3: TGCGCCAGCAGCTTGTACGGCAGGGAAAAAGATGAGCAGTTCTTC. The rearrangement joins TRBV5-1 to TRBJ2-1, with D possibly TRBD1 on 5 matching bases. V was cut by 1 base and J by 8 bases, with 16 bases left in between. The CDR3 has 15 residues. Germline V gives CDR1 SGHRS, CDR2 YFSETQ.

A single count supports this clone. The rearrangement links TRBV5-1 to TRBJ2-4; 7 bases match TRBD1. The V segment lost 4 bases and the J segment 4 bases; nucleotides outside the gene matches: 5. The CDR3 sequence is 14 residues long. Germline values: CDR1 SGHRS, CDR2 YFSETQ. The CDR3 region has the DNA TGCGCCAGCAGCGCTGACAGGGAAAAAAACATTCAGTACTTC. This codes for CASSADREKNIQYF.

The sample holds a few counts of this clone. V and J are TRBV7-9 and TRBJ1-2; unclear D gene. The CDR3 spans 11 residues. Germline V lookup: CDR1 SEHNR, CDR2 FQNEAQ (reference sequence). The V gene lost 6 bases and the J gene lost 9 bases, with 11 bases spanning the gap. Here the CDR3 reads CASRYLSSYTF. CDR3 DNA: TGTGCCAGCAGATATCTTTCTAGCTACACCTTC.

The rearrangement joins TRBV27 to TRBJ2-7; D is undetermined. This CDR3 has 13 amino acids. Germline V gives CDR1 MNHEY, CDR2 SMNVEV (reference sequence). V lost 0 bases, J lost 3 bases, and 6 bases lay in between. CDR3 DNA: TGTGCCAGCAGTTTATCGTACGGCTACGAGCAGTACTTC. Amino acid sequence: CASSLSYGYEQYF.

This chain connects TRBV10-2 to TRBJ2-7, with 7 nucleotides matching TRBD1. CDR1 WSHSY and CDR2 SAAADI come from the germline V gene. This CDR3 has 13 residues. The V segment lost 6 bases and the J segment 4 bases; nucleotides outside the gene matches: 6. The DNA of the CDR3 is TGCGCCAGCAGAGAGGGGGCAGATTACGAGCAGTACTTC. This sequence encodes CASREGADYEQYF.

The chain couples TRBV7-9 to TRBJ1-2; D gene ambiguous. Trimming pared 5 bases from V and 4 bases from J, leaving 17 bases between. From germline, CDR1 is SEHNR and CDR2 FQNEAQ (reference sequence). There are 15 residues in the CDR3. The CDR3 bases are TGTGCCAGCAGCCTCCGCTCTTTGAAAAGCTATGGCTACACCTTC. Its protein is CASSLRSLKSYGYTF.

V gene TRBV29-1 combines with J gene TRBJ1-1; D remains ambiguous. Trimming took 8 bases from V and 0 from J, leaving 16 bases between them. This CDR3 has 14 amino acids. Looked up from germline, CDR1 is SQVTM and CDR2 is ANQGSEA. DNA of the CDR3: TGCAGCTTTACCCCAGCGCTTATGAACACTGAAGCTTTCTTT. Amino acid sequence: CSFTPALMNTEAFF.

This chain joins TRBV29-1 and TRBJ1-3, with D perhaps matching TRBD1 (6 bases). This CDR3 comprises 14 residues. Trimming took off 5 bases at V and 1 base at J, with 12 bases between the two ends. The germline CDR1 and CDR2 sequences are SQVTM and ANQGSEA. CDR3 nucleotide sequence: TGCAGCGTTTCGACAGGAACGTCTGGAAACACCATATATTTT. Protein product: CSVSTGTSGNTIYF.

The V gene is TRBV5-5, the J gene TRBJ1-2; 8 positions agree with TRBD1. This CDR3 has 13 amino acids. Germline V gene lookup returns CDR1 SGHKS and CDR2 YYEKEE (reference sequence). After removal of 3 bases from V and 6 bases from J, the junction contained 4 bases not matched to a gene. The CDR3 DNA follows: TGTGCCAGCAGCTCCCAGGGGGCTCATGGCTACACCTTC. Encoded protein: CASSSQGAHGYTF.

V is TRBV7-2 and J is TRBJ1-4; D may be TRBD1 (5 bases). Germline CDR1 reads SGHTA; CDR2 reads FQGNSA. V was cut by 5 bases and J by 7 bases, with 14 bases left in between. The CDR3 covers 14 residues. CDR3 sequence reads: CASSGAGGTEKLFF. The CDR3 DNA is TGTGCCAGCAGCGGGGCCGGAGGGACTGAAAAACTGTTTTTT.

Details on this clone: The sample carries other DNA sequences with the same CDR3. The chain has TRBV11-3 and TRBJ2-2; 7 bases are a match to TRBD1. The V gene's germline CDR1 is SGHNT and CDR2 YENEEA. After removal of 1 base from V and 2 bases from J, the junction contained 1 base not matched to a gene. The CDR3 runs to 15 residues. The DNA for the CDR3 is TGTGCCAGCAGCTTAGGACAGGGCAACACCGGGGAGCTGTTTTTT. It codes for CASSLGQGNTGELFF.

The chain employs TRBV7-6 and TRBJ2-3; D remains unclear. The CDR3 runs 13 residues. CDR1 is SGHVS, CDR2 FNYEAQ, per germline. Trimming pared 5 bases from V and 7 bases from J, leaving 13 bases between. The CDR3 bases are TGTGCCAGCAGCACGAACCAACGACATACGCAGTATTTT. Translated: CASSTNQRHTQYF.

V gene TRBV9 combines with J gene TRBJ2-5, with TRBD2 matching over 9 bases. V was clipped by 0 bases and J by 4 bases; unmatched bases: 4. CDR3 length: 15 residues. Germline-derived CDR1 and CDR2 are SGDLS and YYNGEE. This CDR3 reads CASSVGGAGGETQYF. CDR3 DNA: TGTGCCAGCAGCGTAGGCGGAGCGGGGGGAGAGACCCAGTACTTC.

The gene calls are TRBV9 and TRBJ2-5; the match to TRBD2 covers 8 bases. Germline-derived CDR1 and CDR2 are SGDLS and YYNGEE. CDR3 size: 14 residues. V was clipped by 2 bases and J by 3 bases; unmatched bases: 3. CDR3 in amino acids: CASSVGRGEETQYF. The CDR3 DNA is TGTGCCAGCAGCGTGGGGCGGGGGGAAGAGACCCAGTACTTC.